This TCR beta chain was recorded in a study of blood T cells in healthy people across ages. Study-wide results and limits: A roughly linear age-dependent decrease characterized TCR beta diversity per million T cells.

The germline V gene has CDR1 MNHEY and CDR2 SMNVEV (reference sequence). Trimming pared 6 bases from V and 1 base from J, leaving 12 bases between. This CDR3 region has 14 residues. With regard to this clonotype: Antigen: not known.

Alongside a J-beta primer mix, a sample-barcoded 5' primer served in a second PCR lasting about 7 to 12 cycles. TCRdb fed the 5' RACE reads into MiXCR, producing one record per CDR3 protein. This sample has roughly 1,500,000 distinct CDR3 sequences; around 42% occur once, and the top ten carry roughly 8.2%. The receptor's source is a woman aged 18-35 years in good health. The rearrangement links TRBV27 to TRBJ2-5, with D unclear. The sample comprised blood. The CDR3 coding sequence is TGTGCCAGCAGCCAACCCGGAAGCCAAGAGACCCAGTACTTC. Translated: CASSQPGSQETQYF.